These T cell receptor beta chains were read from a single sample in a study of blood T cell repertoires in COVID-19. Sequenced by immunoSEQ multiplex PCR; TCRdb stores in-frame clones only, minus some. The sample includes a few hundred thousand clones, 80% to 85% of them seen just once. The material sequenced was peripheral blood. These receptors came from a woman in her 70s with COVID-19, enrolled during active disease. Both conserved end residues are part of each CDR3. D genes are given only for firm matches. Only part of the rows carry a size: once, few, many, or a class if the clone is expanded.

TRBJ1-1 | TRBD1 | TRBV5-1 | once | CASSSGDSLGTEAFF | TGCGCCAGCAGCTCAGGGGACAGCCTAGGGACTGAAGCTTTCTTT
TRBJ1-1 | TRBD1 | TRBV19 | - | CASSMDRKNMNTEAFF | TGTGCCAGTAGTATGGACAGGAAGAACATGAACACTGAAGCTTTCTTT
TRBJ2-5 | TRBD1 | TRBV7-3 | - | CASSLTGGYGETQYF | TGTGCCAGCAGCTTAACAGGGGGCTACGGGGAGACCCAGTACTTC
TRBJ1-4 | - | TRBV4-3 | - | CASSQELSTWTNEKLFF | TGCGCCAGCAGCCAAGAATTATCGACATGGACTAATGAAAAACTGTTTTTT
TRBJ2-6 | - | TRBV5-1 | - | CASSPDTGSGANVLTF | TGCGCCAGCAGCCCAGATACAGGCTCTGGGGCCAACGTCCTGACTTTC
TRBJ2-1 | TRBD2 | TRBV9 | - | CASSPFPSGRNEQFF | TGTGCCAGCAGCCCCTTCCCTAGCGGGAGAAATGAGCAGTTCTTC
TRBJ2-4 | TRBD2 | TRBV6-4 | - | CASSSPGLAGGPPRKNIQYF | TGTGCCAGCAGTAGTCCGGGACTAGCGGGAGGCCCCCCAAGGAAAAACATTCAGTACTTC
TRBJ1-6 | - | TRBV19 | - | CASGDVSAGNSPLHF | TGTGCCTCGGGGGACGTTTCCGCGGGGAATTCACCCCTCCACTTT
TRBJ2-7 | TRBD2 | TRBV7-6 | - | CASSLATAASGAYEQYF | TGTGCCAGCAGCTTAGCGACCGCGGCTAGCGGGGCCTACGAGCAGTACTTC
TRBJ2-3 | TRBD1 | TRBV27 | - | CASSLRQGGAQYF | TGTGCCAGCAGTTTACGACAGGGGGGTGCGCAGTATTTT
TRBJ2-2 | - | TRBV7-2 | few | CASSPAKAGELFF | TGTGCCAGCAGCCCTGCGAAAGCCGGGGAGCTGTTTTTT
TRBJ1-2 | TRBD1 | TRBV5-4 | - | CASSFVIGGTGDGYTF | TGTGCCAGCAGCTTTGTGATTGGGGGGACAGGGGACGGCTACACCTTC
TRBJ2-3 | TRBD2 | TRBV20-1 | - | CSASSGEGTDTQYF | TGCAGTGCTAGTAGCGGGGAGGGGACAGATACGCAGTATTTT
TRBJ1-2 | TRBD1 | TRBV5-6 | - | CASTPGLEGAVWNYGYTF | TGTGCCAGCACCCCGGGGCTTGAGGGGGCAGTATGGAACTATGGCTACACCTTC
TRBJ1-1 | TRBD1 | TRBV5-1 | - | CASSQQGQGHTEAFF | TGCGCCAGCAGCCAACAGGGGCAGGGACACACTGAAGCTTTCTTT
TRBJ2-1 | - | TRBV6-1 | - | CASSDGQGTYNEQFF | TGTGCCAGCAGTGATGGGCAGGGAACCTACAATGAGCAGTTCTTC
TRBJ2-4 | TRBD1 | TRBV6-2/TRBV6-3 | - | CASSYPTGTGGHIQYF | TGTGCCAGCAGTTACCCTACCGGGACAGGGGGGCACATTCAGTACTTC
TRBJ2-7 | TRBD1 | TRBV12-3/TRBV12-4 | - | CASNRQGHEQYF | TGTGCCAGCAACCGACAGGGTCACGAGCAGTACTTC
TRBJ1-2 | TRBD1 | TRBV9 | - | CASSPPGQAKSYGYTF | TGTGCCAGCAGCCCTCCGGGACAGGCGAAATCTTATGGCTACACCTTC
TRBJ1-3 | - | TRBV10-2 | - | CASSEPTANTIYF | TGCGCCAGCAGTGAGCCCACAGCAAACACCATATATTTT
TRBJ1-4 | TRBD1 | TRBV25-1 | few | CASRPGQGTIEKLFF | TGTGCCAGCAGACCGGGACAGGGGACAATTGAAAAACTGTTTTTT
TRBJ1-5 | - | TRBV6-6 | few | CASSRSGGGQPQHF | TGTGCCAGCAGCAGAAGTGGCGGAGGTCAGCCCCAGCATTTT
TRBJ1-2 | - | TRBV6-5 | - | CASTDGGRDYGYTF | TGTGCCAGCACCGACGGCGGGAGGGACTATGGCTACACCTTC
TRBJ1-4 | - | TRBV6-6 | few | CASSLLGGWDEKLFF | TGTGCCAGCAGTTTGCTCGGGGGTTGGGATGAAAAACTGTTTTTT
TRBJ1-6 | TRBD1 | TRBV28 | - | CASSVTGFYSPLHF | TGTGCCAGCAGTGTGACAGGGTTTTATTCACCCCTCCACTTT
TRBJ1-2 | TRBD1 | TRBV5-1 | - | CASSFLGGAVSGYTF | TGCGCCAGCAGCTTCCTAGGGGGCGCCGTAAGTGGCTACACCTTC
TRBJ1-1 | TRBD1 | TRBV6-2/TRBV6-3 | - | CASSYVTGVNTEAFF | TGTGCCAGCAGTTACGTAACAGGGGTCAACACTGAAGCTTTCTTT
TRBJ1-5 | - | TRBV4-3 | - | CASSQNSGGFNQPQHF | TGCGCCAGCAGCCAAAATTCGGGGGGGTTTAATCAGCCCCAGCATTTT